The table lists the clone carrying this T cell receptor (beta chain) with a few counts. The sample belongs to a study of cytomegalovirus exposure and HLA in healthy donors. The PCR had 60 Vbeta and 13 Jbeta primers. Only in-frame clones appear in the TCRdb table, and some are missing; sequencing was by immunoSEQ multiplex PCR. The table lists around 50,000 clones, about 83% of them singletons. Germline assignment: CDR1 SGHDT and CDR2 YYEEEE. CDR3 length: 15 amino acids. Trimming removed 4 bases from V and 7 bases from J; junction bases left unmatched: 10. The gene calls are TRBV5-6 and TRBJ1-4, with TRBD1 matching 7 bases. The sequence was obtained from a man under 40 in good health and CMV-seronegative. What was sequenced was PBMCs. For the CDR3, the DNA is TGTGCCAGCAGCCCTTCGACAGGGTATGGTGAAAAACTGTTTTTT. As protein: CASSPSTGYGEKLFF. Variable domain in full (rest from reference TRBV5-6 and TRBJ1-4): DAGVTQSPTHLIKTRGQQVTLRCSPKSGHDTVSWYQQALGQGPQFIFQYYEEEERQRGNFPDRFSGHQFPNYSSELNVNALLLGDSALYLCASSPSTGYGEKLFFGSGTQLSVL.